The source of this T cell receptor beta chain is a study of blood T cell repertoires in COVID-19 (dated by TCRdb to about 2020). About the full investigation: Collaborator samples came from the United States, Italy and Spain and covered acute and convalescent phases of COVID-19. The material from the prospective study consisted of cDNA or gDNA derived from T cells, B-cell-depleted T cells, or PBMCs. Deeply sampled blood TCRbeta repertoires from subjects exposed to, actively infected with, or recovered from COVID-19 were included in the dataset. A freely available public database, intended as a resource for researchers studying the immune response to SARS-CoV-2, is where the repertoires were released. Samples were obtained from the ongoing ImmuneRACE study (first 160 participants) and from over 1,000 subjects provided by 6 global collaborators. Nearly every sample came with metadata listing a de-identified subject ID, COVID-19 status, age in years and sex. HLA class I and class II types, where available, came from metadata supplied by the sample provider rather than from assay-based typing. Study-level results and caveats: The quantity of clinical and demographic metadata differed by source and by participant and was supplied without curation.

TCRbeta CDR3 regions were amplified from genomic DNA using the immunoSEQ Assay, a bias-controlled multiplex PCR. In the original analysis: Within the assay, amplification of reference gene primers was used to estimate how many nucleated cells each sample contained. Sequence reads were collapsed and filtered to measure the absolute abundance of every unique TCRbeta CDR3 rearrangement. For each sample, productive Simpson clonality was calculated as the square root of Simpson's diversity index over productive rearrangements. TCRdb took this table from immuneACCESS and kept in-frame rearrangements with V and J called. Such tables lack part of the clones; where checked against another copy, unresolved V genes explain under half of the gap, and the rest is unexplained. That table gives V, J and clone size, and the DNA gave D and trimming. This sample lists tens of thousands of clones; approximately 80% were detected once. Of the sample, around 3.1% falls within the top ten clones.

The CDR3 numbers 17 residues from cysteine through phenylalanine. Only the CDR3 part of the read is kept: 51 bases, read in frame from the first base. V trim: 5 bases; J trim: 9 bases; unmatched bases: 18. CDR1 SGHTA and CDR2 FQGNSA are derived from the germline V gene. With respect to this clone: Its antigen target is currently unknown. No qualities accompany the bases; no much larger clone lies one base away.

Each collaborating institution followed its own protocols to collect whole blood in K2EDTA tubes. Collaborator samples were shipped for TCRbeta analysis as frozen whole blood, isolated PBMCs, or DNA extracted from either sample type. This sequence was found in a man aged 50 or older with acute or convalescent COVID-19. Specimen: peripheral blood. The sequence links TRBV7-2 to TRBJ1-5, and 8 junction bases match TRBD1. The CDR3 loop reads CASSKRQGRHWDMPQHF. The DNA sequence reads TGTGCCAGCAGCAAAAGACAGGGGCGGCATTGGGACATGCCCCAGCATTTT. Reference TRBV7-2 and TRBJ1-5 proteins supply the regions before and after the CDR3; the full variable domain is: GAGVSQSPSNKVTEKGKDVELRCDPISGHTALYWYRQSLGQGLEFLIYFQGNSAPDKSGLPSDRFSAERTGGSVSTLTIQRTQQEDSAVYLCASSKRQGRHWDMPQHFGDGTRLSIL.